This T cell receptor beta chain was captured by sequencing in a study of T cell changes during pregnancy in multiple sclerosis (dated by TCRdb to the late 2010s). Looking at the study overall: The study examined how the T cell repertoire changed over the course of pregnancy in women with multiple sclerosis.

On this clone itself: Its antigen is not yet known. No qualities accompany the bases; no much larger clone lies one base away.

The library relied on the immunoSEQ multiplex PCR assay. Held by TCRdb, this immuneACCESS table contains in-frame sequences only and omits some clones. Under half of the omission traces to an unresolved V gene where checked; the cause of the rest is unknown. This sample comprises about 71,000 clones, approximately 92% of them detected only once. Jointly, the top ten make up 1.2% of the sample. CDR1 and CDR2 (LNHDA, SQIVND) derive from the germline V gene (reference sequence). The CDR3 covers 17 residues, taking in both the cysteine and the phenylalanine. Just the 51-base CDR3 DNA is kept, in frame starting at base 1. Ends trimmed: V by 1 base, J by 3 bases; bases unmatched to a gene: 6.

The rearranged chain carries TRBV19 and TRBJ2-3, with 11 bases matching TRBD2. This receptor was taken from a female donor with multiple sclerosis, enrolled in a pregnancy study. This sample comprised peripheral blood, obtained in the third trimester of pregnancy. CDR3 region: CASSIGSGRAGTDTQYF. DNA sequence: TGTGCCAGTAGTATAGGTAGCGGGAGGGCCGGAACAGATACGCAGTATTTT.